This T cell receptor beta chain derives from a study of cytomegalovirus exposure and HLA in healthy donors. Across the whole study: Among 150 million to 200 million T cells, an earlier analysis found 117 million unique TCR beta sequences.

CDR3 length equals 18 residues. Trimming removed 4 bases from V and 3 bases from J; junction bases left unmatched: 17. The V gene's germline CDR1 is SGHNT and CDR2 YYREEE (reference sequence). Overall study findings and caveats: Association with HLA alleles at 0.05 false discovery rate was found for 16,951 TCR beta sequences in a later analysis.

Healthy donors of bone marrow made up the group. Concerning this clone: Antigen unknown.

PCR was performed using 60 Vbeta and 13 Jbeta primers. Sequenced by immunoSEQ multiplex PCR; TCRdb stores in-frame clones only, minus some. In the table there are 95,000 to 100,000 clones, 60% to 85% of which are singletons. The V call is TRBV5-4, the J call TRBJ1-2; the match to TRBD1 covers 8 bases. The clonotype was recovered from a man aged 55 to 70 in good health and CMV-seropositive. What was sequenced was PBMCs. The CDR3 region is CASSTSTGAYFSDYGYTF. The CDR3 DNA follows: TGTGCCAGCAGCACTTCGACAGGGGCGTATTTTTCGGACTATGGCTACACCTTC.